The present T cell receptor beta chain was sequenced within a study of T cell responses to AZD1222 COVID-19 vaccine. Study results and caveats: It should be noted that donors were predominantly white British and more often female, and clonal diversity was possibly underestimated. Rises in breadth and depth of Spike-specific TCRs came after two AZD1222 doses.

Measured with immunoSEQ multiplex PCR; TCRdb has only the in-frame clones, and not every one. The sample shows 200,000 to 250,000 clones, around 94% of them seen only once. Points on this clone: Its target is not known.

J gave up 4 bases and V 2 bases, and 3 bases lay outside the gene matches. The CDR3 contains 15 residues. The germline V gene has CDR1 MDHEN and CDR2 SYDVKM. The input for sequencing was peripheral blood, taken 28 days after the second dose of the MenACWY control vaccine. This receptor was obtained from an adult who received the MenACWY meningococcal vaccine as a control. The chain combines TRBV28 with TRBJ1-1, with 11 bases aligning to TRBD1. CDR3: CASSLRDRGITEAFF. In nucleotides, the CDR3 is TGTGCCAGCAGTTTAAGGGACAGGGGGATCACTGAAGCTTTCTTT.